What follows are 21 T cell receptor beta chains derived from one specimen sequenced in a study of blood T cell repertoires in COVID-19. The method was immunoSEQ multiplex PCR; TCRdb's version includes in-frame clones alone and lacks a portion of them. Among roughly 700,000 clones, more than 80% were seen once, and the ten largest hold roughly 0.26%. The sequenced material came from peripheral blood. The source is a woman aged 18-29 years with acute or convalescent COVID-19.

V gene TRBV2 combines with J gene TRBJ1-1, with no clear D. This CDR3 is built from 13 residues. The V gene lost 9 bases and the J gene lost 0 bases, with 11 bases spanning the gap. In germline, CDR1 is SNHLY, CDR2 FYNNEI. This CDR3 reads CARRLRMNTEAFF. The CDR3 DNA follows: TGTGCCAGGAGACTTCGGATGAACACTGAAGCTTTCTTT.

This clone appeared a few times. This sequence joins TRBV5-1 and TRBJ1-5; 9 positions match TRBD1. V was clipped by 0 bases and J by 5 bases; unmatched bases: 6. The CDR3 length is 16 residues. Germline assignment: CDR1 SGHRS and CDR2 YFSETQ. This CDR3 is CASSLVYDRGDQPQHF. CDR3 DNA: TGCGCCAGCAGCTTGGTGTATGACAGGGGGGATCAGCCCCAGCATTTT. Supplemented by reference TRBV5-1 and TRBJ1-5, the full variable domain reads KAGVTQTPRYLIKTRGQQVTLSCSPISGHRSVSWYQQTPGQGLQFLFEYFSETQRNKGNFPGRFSGRQFSNSRSEMNVSTLELGDSALYLCASSLVYDRGDQPQHFGDGTRLSIL.

This clone was found once. This chain connects TRBV7-3 to TRBJ2-2; 7 nucleotides match TRBD1. Germline V lookup: CDR1 SGHTA, CDR2 FQGTGA. Trimming cost V 1 base and J 1 base; bases outside gene matches: 3. This CDR3 has 16 residues. The DNA of the CDR3 is TGTGCCAGCAGCTTAATGGGGACAGTGAACACCGGGGAGCTGTTTTTT. It is translated as CASSLMGTVNTGELFF.

The chain uses TRBV7-9 and TRBJ2-5, with 12 bases lining up with TRBD1. This CDR3 comprises 16 residues. Germline assignment: CDR1 SEHNR and CDR2 FQNEAQ (reference sequence). With 5 bases clipped from V and 4 bases from J, the junction kept 8 bases outside the gene matches. In DNA form, the CDR3 reads TGTGCCAGCAGCCCCCGGGACAGGGGGCTAGCAGAGACCCAGTACTTC. Protein: CASSPRDRGLAETQYF.

The V and J genes are TRBV5-4 and TRBJ2-7; 13 nucleotides line up with TRBD2. Germline trimming cut 4 bases from V and 3 bases from J; bases unmatched to any gene: 4. CDR1 and CDR2 (germline): SGHNT, YYREEE (reference sequence). The CDR3 spans 15 residues. The CDR3 region is CASSGRLAGGYEQYF. The CDR3 DNA reads TGTGCCAGCAGCGGCCGACTAGCGGGGGGCTACGAGCAGTACTTC. Using reference TRBV5-4 and TRBJ2-7 for the parts outside the CDR3, the full variable domain is ETGVTQSPTHLIKTRGQQVTLRCSSQSGHNTVSWYQQALGQGPQFIFQYYREEENGRGNFPPRFSGLQFPNYSSELNVNALELDDSALYLCASSGRLAGGYEQYFGPGTRLTVT.

The CDR3 protein is CASSQQTGALYYEQYF. The CDR3 DNA is TGTGCCAGCAGCCAACAGACAGGGGCCCTTTACTACGAGCAGTACTTC. V and J are TRBV3-1 (or the pseudogene TRBV3-2) and TRBJ2-7; 8 bases match TRBD1. From germline, CDR1 is LGHDT and CDR2 YNNKEL (reference sequence). The CDR3 runs to 16 residues. Losses at the gene ends were 2 bases for V and 3 bases for J; bases not matched to a gene: 9.

The V and J genes are TRBV4-2 and TRBJ1-2, with 8 bases that match TRBD1. There are 17 residues in the CDR3. The V segment lost 3 bases and the J segment 3 bases; nucleotides outside the gene matches: 12. Germline values: CDR1 LGHNA, CDR2 YNFKEQ. Here the CDR3 DNA reads TGTGCCAGCAGCCAGGAGCCGGGGGACAGGCCTTACTATGGCTACACCTTC. Residues: CASSQEPGDRPYYGYTF.

The V and J genes are TRBV4-2 and TRBJ1-3; D is perhaps TRBD1 (5 bases). Germline lookup yields CDR1 LGHNA and CDR2 YNFKEQ. The CDR3 consists of 13 residues. The V end lost 6 bases, the J end lost 0 bases, and 6 bases lay between the germline ends. Written as DNA, the CDR3 is TGTGCCAGCAGTCAGGGCTCTGGAAACACCATATATTTT. It translates to CASSQGSGNTIYF.

The rearrangement links TRBV13 to TRBJ2-1; a weak D match, TRBD2 (7 bases). CDR1 PRHDT and CDR2 FYEKMQ come from the germline V gene (reference sequence). Between the trimmed V and J ends, which lost 0 bases and 8 bases, there was a span of 14 bases. The CDR3 is 15 residues long. CDR3 sequence reads: CASSLGRGGADEQFF. The CDR3 DNA reads as TGTGCCAGCAGCTTAGGACGTGGGGGGGCCGATGAGCAGTTCTTC.

CDR3 sequence reads: CASSLPGLAGGPANFVMYF. The CDR3 region has the DNA TGCGCCAGCAGCCTACCGGGACTAGCGGGGGGGCCTGCGAACTTTGTTATGTATTTT. This chain connects TRBV5-1 to TRBJ2-3, with TRBD2 identical over 16 bases. V shed 4 bases, J shed 14 bases, and the junction held 22 bases outside the gene matches. The germline CDR1 and CDR2 sequences are SGHRS and YFSETQ. The CDR3 has 19 amino acids.

This clone is a singleton in its sample. The genes are TRBV6-2 or TRBV6-3 and TRBJ2-7; D may be TRBD2 (5 bases). The CDR3 runs 13 residues. Trimming cost V 0 bases and J 4 bases, with 7 bases left between them. Germline V gene data show CDR1 as MNHEY and CDR2 as SVGEGT. As DNA, the CDR3 is TGTGCCAGCAGTTACTCTGGGGAGTACGAGCAGTACTTC. This encodes CASSYSGEYEQYF.

In the case of this clone: Other DNA sequences in this sample translate to the same CDR3. This chain joins TRBV20-1 and TRBJ1-1; the D gene is possibly TRBD1 (5 bases). Trimming removed 4 bases from V and 3 bases from J, with 6 bases in between. This CDR3 comprises 11 residues. The V gene's germline CDR1 is DFQATT and CDR2 SNEGSKA (reference sequence). CDR3 in amino acids: CSATGDTEAFF. The DNA of the CDR3 is TGCAGTGCTACGGGGGACACTGAAGCTTTCTTT.

The chain joins TRBV6-2 or TRBV6-3 to TRBJ1-2, with a weak D call TRBD1 (6 bases). The germline gives CDR1 MNHEY, CDR2 SVGEGT. CDR3 length equals 15 residues. V lost 5 bases to trimming and J lost 1 base, with 14 bases between them. The CDR3 sequence: CASSVSGTLNYGYTF. CDR3 in DNA: TGTGCCAGCAGTGTCTCCGGGACACTTAACTATGGCTACACCTTC.

The rearrangement links TRBV10-1 to TRBJ2-7; D is unresolved. Germline-derived CDR1 and CDR2 are WNHNN and SYGVQD (reference sequence). The CDR3 runs 16 residues. Trimming cost V 5 bases and J 0 bases, with 17 bases left between them. CDR3 in amino acids: CASSPLVTRISYEQYF. As DNA, the CDR3 is TGCGCCAGCAGTCCGCTCGTAACCAGGATCTCCTACGAGCAGTACTTC.

As for this clone: A much larger clonotype is one base distant, so this may be a read error. Other DNA sequences in this specimen translate into the identical CDR3. Here the CDR3 DNA reads TGTGCCAGCAGCCCGCGGACAGGGAACACTGAAGCTTTCTTT. Protein: CASSPRTGNTEAFF. This sequence joins TRBV7-2 and TRBJ1-1; 7 positions agree with TRBD1. V lost 5 bases and J lost 1; bases outside the gene matches: 4. The CDR3 totals 14 residues. In germline, CDR1 is SGHTA, CDR2 FQGNSA.

The genes are TRBV21-1 and TRBJ2-3; the tabulated D call, TRBD2, remains unverified against the DNA. TRBV21-1 constitutes a pseudogene. This CDR3 is built from 16 residues. The CDR3, as DNA: TGTGCCAGCAGCAGAAAAGGGGTAGCGGGGACAGATACGCAGTATTTT. It encodes CASSRKGVAGTDTQYF.

The rearrangement uses TRBV2 and TRBJ1-2; TRBD1 aligns across 10 bases. The CDR3 loop spans 16 amino acids. Germline trimming cut 3 bases from V and 7 bases from J; bases unmatched to any gene: 11. The V gene's germline CDR1 is SNHLY and CDR2 FYNNEI. In DNA form, the CDR3 reads TGTGCCAGCAGTGACACCTCGGGACAGGGGATCAGTGGCTACACCTTC. It specifies CASSDTSGQGISGYTF. The full variable domain, in which reference TRBV2 and TRBJ1-2 provide the parts outside the CDR3, is EPEVTQTPSHQVTQMGQEVILRCVPISNHLYFYWYRQILGQKVEFLVSFYNNEISEKSEIFDDQFSVERPDGSNFTLKIRSTKLEDSAMYFCASSDTSGQGISGYTFGSGTRLTVV.

The gene calls are TRBV19 and TRBJ1-4; the D is unclear. Trimming stripped 5 bases from V and 7 bases from J, with 17 bases between. Germline assignment: CDR1 LNHDA and CDR2 SQIVND (reference sequence). CDR3 length: 15 residues. The CDR3 loop is CASSPGVRLSEKLFF. The CDR3 DNA reads TGTGCCAGTAGTCCCGGGGTCAGACTAAGTGAAAAACTGTTTTTT. Full variable domain (rest looked up from reference TRBV19 and TRBJ1-4): DGGITQSPKYLFRKEGQNVTLSCEQNLNHDAMYWYRQDPGQGLRLIYYSQIVNDFQKGDIAEGYSVSREKKESFPLTVTSAQKNPTAFYLCASSPGVRLSEKLFFGSGTQLSVL.

This clone was counted a few times. The chain recombines TRBV10-3 with TRBJ2-7, with 7 bases matching TRBD1. The CDR3 runs 14 residues. Germline trimming cut 6 bases from V and 2 bases from J; bases unmatched to any gene: 7. Germline lookup yields CDR1 ENHRY and CDR2 SYGVKD. The CDR3 reads CAIRTNRGTYEQYF. Written as DNA, the CDR3 is TGTGCCATCAGAACAAACAGGGGAACCTACGAGCAGTACTTC.

The chain is built from TRBV27 and TRBJ2-7, with D possibly being TRBD1 (6 bases). CDR3 length: 15 amino acids. V gave up 7 bases and J gave up 7 bases, with 23 bases separating them. Germline values: CDR1 MNHEY, CDR2 SMNVEV (reference sequence). This CDR3 is CASTLDRLGYGEQYF. The CDR3 DNA reads TGTGCCAGCACCCTCGACAGGTTAGGTTATGGGGAGCAGTACTTC.

V usage is TRBV4-3 and J usage is TRBJ2-3, with D possibly matching TRBD2 (6 bases). V was clipped by 5 bases and J by 3 bases, with 21 bases between them. The CDR3 sequence is 17 residues long. Looked up from germline, CDR1 is LGHNA and CDR2 is YSLEER. The CDR3 spells CASSGRPSGGSTDTQYF. CDR3 bases: TGCGCCAGCAGCGGCCGGCCGTCTGGGGGGAGTACAGATACGCAGTATTTT.